The next 31 T cell receptor beta chains were all read from a single sample in a study of T cells in Graves' hyperthyroidism and ophthalmopathy. Amplification of TCR beta CDR3 regions used RNA as the template. The HTBI primer set was used in a first-round RT-PCR of the TCR CDR3. From the multiplex PCR reads, TCRdb called clonotypes with MiXCR, one entry per CDR3 protein. The sample yields 300,000 to 400,000 distinct CDR3 sequences, roughly 15% seen once. The sequencing sample was made of blood. These receptors all stem from a woman aged 25 to 39 with Graves' ophthalmopathy.

There are many counts of this clonotype. The chain combines TRBV11-3 with TRBJ1-1; D remains ambiguous. Between the trimmed V and J ends, which lost 1 base and 10 bases, there was a span of 10 bases. Per germline, CDR1 SGHNT and CDR2 YENEEA. The CDR3 extends over 12 amino acids. The CDR3 DNA follows: TGTGCCAGCAGCTTAGGGGGTGTTGGAGCTTTCTTT. It encodes CASSLGGVGAFF.

This clonotype was counted many times. V and J are TRBV2 and TRBJ2-2, with TRBD1 as a possible D gene (6 bases). V lost 0 bases and J 3 bases, leaving 20 bases between the germline ends. Per germline, CDR1 SNHLY and CDR2 FYNNEI. The CDR3 length is 19 residues. As DNA, the CDR3 is TGTGCCAGCAGTGAAGCGAGAGGGGGTATGCCTTTCTACACCGGGGAGCTGTTTTTT. Protein product: CASSEARGGMPFYTGELFF. Complete variable domain (other parts from reference TRBV2 and TRBJ2-2): EPEVTQTPSHQVTQMGQEVILRCVPISNHLYFYWYRQILGQKVEFLVSFYNNEISEKSEIFDDQFSVERPDGSNFTLKIRSTKLEDSAMYFCASSEARGGMPFYTGELFFGEGSRLTVL.

There are many counts of this clonotype. The chain combines TRBV28 with TRBJ2-3, with 9 bases identical to TRBD2. CDR1 is MDHEN, CDR2 SYDVKM, per germline. The trim removed 4 bases at V and 4 bases at J, leaving 15 bases unmatched. The CDR3 totals 18 residues. CDR3 amino acids: CASSSPPGGRGGPDTQYF. In nucleotides, the CDR3 is TGTGCCAGCAGTTCCCCACCGGGGGGGCGGGGGGGCCCAGATACGCAGTATTTT.

As to this clonotype: One base away lies a much larger clone, so this may be a sequencing read error. The V gene is TRBV20-1, the J gene TRBJ2-7; D gene ambiguous. The V gene's germline CDR1 is DFQATT and CDR2 SNEGSKA (reference sequence). V was clipped by 3 bases and J by 0 bases, with 6 bases between them. This CDR3 is built from 12 residues. CDR3 sequence: CSASTNSYEQYF. CDR3 DNA: TGCAGTGCTAGTACGAACTCCTACGAGCAGTACTTC.

The gene calls are TRBV10-1 and TRBJ2-1; TRBD2 is a possible D gene (5 bases). Germline V gene lookup returns CDR1 WNHNN and CDR2 SYGVQD (reference sequence). Deletions cut 0 bases from V and 9 bases from J, with 9 bases between. The CDR3 covers 13 residues. The CDR3 region is CASSESGVGEQFF. The CDR3 bases are TGCGCCAGCAGTGAGTCCGGGGTAGGTGAGCAGTTCTTC.

This clonotype was recorded at least ten times. The chain couples TRBV29-1 to TRBJ2-1; TRBD2 aligns across 13 bases. Unmatched junction bases numbered 5, after V lost 0 bases and J lost 0 bases. The V gene's germline CDR1 is SQVTM and CDR2 ANQGSEA. The CDR3 runs 18 residues. The CDR3 region has the DNA TGCAGCGTTGAAGAGACTAGCGGGGGGCTGAGCTCCTACAATGAGCAGTTCTTC. Translation: CSVEETSGGLSSYNEQFF.

This clonotype was detected many times. V gene TRBV5-1 combines with J gene TRBJ1-5; D is uncertain. The CDR3 has 14 amino acids. V was clipped by 7 bases and J by 3 bases, with 14 bases between them. Germline V CDR1 and CDR2: SGHRS, YFSETQ. CDR3 region: CASSDGGPNQPQHF. CDR3 nucleotides: TGCGCCAGCTCTGACGGAGGTCCCAATCAGCCCCAGCATTTT.

Many counts were recorded for this clonotype. V usage is TRBV6-1 and J usage is TRBJ2-7, with D unresolved. V was trimmed by 2 bases and J by 2 bases, leaving 16 bases between them. The CDR3 runs 16 residues. Germline CDR1 and CDR2: MNHNS and SASEGT. CDR3 DNA: TGTGCCAGCAGTGAAAATCCCCCGCGGCACCCCTACGAGCAGTACTTC. Translation gives CASSENPPRHPYEQYF.

The sample holds many counts of this clonotype. The rearrangement joins TRBV18 to TRBJ1-5; 10 bases align to TRBD1. V lost 3 bases and J lost 2; bases outside the gene matches: 10. The CDR3 runs to 18 residues. Germline V gene sequence: CDR1 KGHSH, CDR2 LQKENI. DNA of the CDR3: TGTGCCAGCTCACCGGACAGGGGGTTCGGGTTCGGCAATCAGCCCCAGCATTTT. Its translation: CASSPDRGFGFGNQPQHF.

The sample holds many counts of this clonotype. The chain uses TRBV28 and TRBJ2-1, with D tentatively TRBD1 (5 bases). The CDR3 is 17 residues long. The V end lost 3 bases, the J end lost 2 bases, and 17 bases lay between the germline ends. Germline values: CDR1 MDHEN, CDR2 SYDVKM. DNA of the CDR3: TGTGCCAGCAGTTTTGATCAGGGCGATCTCCCCTACAATGAGCAGTTCTTC. It translates to CASSFDQGDLPYNEQFF.

This clonotype was recorded at least ten times. V usage is TRBV28 and J usage is TRBJ1-1; TRBD1 might be the D (6 bases). Germline CDR1 and CDR2: MDHEN and SYDVKM. The CDR3 has 16 residues. V lost 6 bases, J lost 6 bases, and 23 bases lay in between. The CDR3 sequence is CASSGAIRGLRSEAFF. CDR3 coding DNA: TGTGCCAGCAGCGGAGCCATACGGGGGCTTCGCTCTGAAGCTTTCTTT.

This chain connects TRBV19 to TRBJ1-6; D ambiguous. The germline V gene encodes CDR1 LNHDA and CDR2 SQIVND (reference sequence). The CDR3 contains 12 residues. Trimming left V 3 bases short and J 7 bases short, with 4 bases between. DNA of the CDR3: TGTGCCAGTAGTATTGGGAATTCACCCCTCCACTTT. Translated, it gives CASSIGNSPLHF.

A few counts support this clonotype. V is TRBV20-1 and J is TRBJ1-3, with D tentatively TRBD1 (6 bases). The CDR3 consists of 15 residues. Looked up from germline, CDR1 is DFQATT and CDR2 is SNEGSKA (reference sequence). Trimming removed 6 bases at V and 0 bases at J, with 15 bases between. The CDR3 nucleotides are TGCAGTGCCATTGATACAGGGATCTCTGGAAACACCATATATTTT. Encoded protein: CSAIDTGISGNTIYF.

There are many counts of this clonotype. The rearrangement uses TRBV30 and TRBJ1-5; TRBD1 aligns across 9 bases. V lost 3 bases, J lost 4 bases, and 4 bases stayed unmatched. The CDR3 has 14 residues. Germline V gene lookup returns CDR1 GTSNPN and CDR2 SVGIG (reference sequence). CDR3 amino acids: CAWSPGQGNQPQHF. As DNA, the CDR3 is TGTGCCTGGAGCCCGGGACAGGGAAATCAGCCCCAGCATTTT.

The rearrangement uses TRBV6-1 and TRBJ2-7, with D hard to call. The germline V gene encodes CDR1 MNHNS and CDR2 SASEGT. The CDR3 totals 12 residues. Trimming pared 9 bases from V and 1 base from J, leaving 10 bases between. The CDR3 reads CASQIQSYEQYF. The CDR3 DNA is TGTGCCAGTCAAATACAATCCTACGAGCAGTACTTC.

This clonotype has a count of ten or more. The gene calls are TRBV6-5 and TRBJ2-1, with D perhaps assigned TRBD1 or TRBD2 (5 bases each). In germline, CDR1 is MNHEY, CDR2 SVGAGI. The V end was cut by 2 bases, the J end by 7 bases, with 18 bases between. The CDR3 totals 16 residues. CDR3 sequence (DNA): TGTGCCAGCAGTTACCAAGGACCAGGGAGATGGAATGAGCAGTTCTTC. This translates into CASSYQGPGRWNEQFF.

This clonotype was recorded many times. The chain couples TRBV7-3 to TRBJ2-3, with TRBD1 identical over 8 bases. V shed 7 bases, J shed 13 bases, and the junction held 13 bases outside the gene matches. Germline V gives CDR1 SGHTA, CDR2 FQGTGA. The CDR3 runs to 13 residues. CDR3 coding DNA: TGTGCCAGCACCAATGGGCCGGGACAGGTAGAGTATTTT. Amino acid sequence: CASTNGPGQVEYF.

This clonotype was recorded at least ten times. The chain carries TRBV2 and TRBJ1-1; tentative D call: TRBD1 (6 bases). V was pared by 3 bases and J by 4 bases, with 12 bases between. Germline CDR1 reads SNHLY; CDR2 reads FYNNEI. The CDR3 is 14 amino acids. The CDR3 region is CASSEPQGSTEAFF. Here the CDR3 DNA reads TGTGCCAGCAGTGAGCCCCAGGGGAGCACTGAAGCTTTCTTT. The complete variable domain, with remaining parts taken from reference TRBV2 and TRBJ1-1, reads EPEVTQTPSHQVTQMGQEVILRCVPISNHLYFYWYRQILGQKVEFLVSFYNNEISEKSEIFDDQFSVERPDGSNFTLKIRSTKLEDSAMYFCASSEPQGSTEAFFGQGTRLTVV.

This clonotype has a count of ten or more. The chain couples TRBV7-3 to TRBJ2-1; 9 positions match TRBD1. Trimming cost V 7 bases and J 5 bases; bases outside gene matches: 12. The CDR3 loop spans 16 amino acids. Germline CDR1 reads SGHTA; CDR2 reads FQGTGA. The DNA for the CDR3 is TGTGCCAGCACCCAAACCGGGACAGGGTCTCACAATGAGCAGTTCTTC. Translation gives CASTQTGTGSHNEQFF. Full variable domain (missing parts from reference TRBV7-3 and TRBJ2-1): GAGVSQTPSNKVTEKGKYVELRCDPISGHTALYWYRQSLGQGPEFLIYFQGTGAADDSGLPNDRFFAVRPEGSVSTLKIQRTERGDSAVYLCASTQTGTGSHNEQFFGPGTRLTVL.

This clonotype was observed a few times. CDR3 loop: CASSQLKDYGYTF. The CDR3 region has the DNA TGTGCCAGCAGCCAACTAAAAGATTATGGCTACACCTTC. The rearrangement links TRBV3-1 to TRBJ1-2, with unresolved D. The V end was cut by 2 bases, the J end by 5 bases, with 9 bases between. This CDR3 is built from 13 residues. Looked up from germline, CDR1 is LGHDT and CDR2 is YNNKEL (reference sequence).

In this sample, this clonotype turned up many times. This chain connects TRBV20-1 to TRBJ2-7, with D possibly being TRBD1 (6 bases). CDR1 and CDR2 from the germline V gene are DFQATT and SNEGSKA (reference sequence). The CDR3 sequence is 13 residues long. V gave up 6 bases and J gave up 0 bases, with 12 bases separating them. This chain's CDR3 is CSARTAFSYEQYF. The CDR3 nucleotides are TGCAGTGCGAGGACAGCGTTCTCCTACGAGCAGTACTTC.

This clonotype was counted many times. The J gene is TRBJ2-7, the V gene TRBV6-1; TRBD1 is a possible D gene (6 bases). V was cut by 6 bases and J by 2 bases, with 17 bases left in between. CDR3 length: 15 residues. Germline CDR1 MNHNS, CDR2 SASEGT. DNA for the CDR3: TGTGCCAGCAGCACCTTAGAGGACAGCACCTACGAGCAGTACTTC. Its protein product is CASSTLEDSTYEQYF.

The J gene is TRBJ1-5, the V gene TRBV27, with TRBD1 as a possible D gene (6 bases). The V and J ends lost 5 bases and 0 bases respectively, with 11 bases between them. The CDR3 contains 15 residues. Germline V gene data show CDR1 as MNHEY and CDR2 as SMNVEV (reference sequence). DNA for the CDR3: TGTGCCAGCAGTGACGGGACATATAGCAATCAGCCCCAGCATTTT. Residues: CASSDGTYSNQPQHF.

This clonotype was found many times. The chain has TRBV3-1 and TRBJ2-2; either TRBD1 or TRBD2 may supply D (5 bases each). Looked up from germline, CDR1 is LGHDT and CDR2 is YNNKEL (reference sequence). Trimming left V 4 bases short and J 0 bases short, with 15 bases between. The length of the CDR3 is 17 residues. The CDR3 spells CASSPFSGASNTGELFF. The CDR3 DNA sequence: TGTGCCAGCAGCCCCTTTTCCGGGGCCTCGAACACCGGGGAGCTGTTTTTT.

This clonotype was counted a few times. V is TRBV12-3 or TRBV12-4 and J is TRBJ1-3, with D possibly being TRBD1 (6 bases). This CDR3 contains 15 residues. V lost 5 bases and J lost 4, with 15 bases in between. CDR3 sequence reads: CASSMGGTPGNTIYF. The CDR3 DNA sequence: TGTGCCAGCAGTATGGGCGGGACACCAGGAAACACCATATATTTT.

This chain's CDR3 is CASSRGLAGHRSTDTQYF. The CDR3 DNA follows: TGTGCCAGCAGCCGAGGACTAGCGGGACATAGAAGCACAGATACGCAGTATTTT. This chain uses TRBV5-4 with TRBJ2-3; 12 nucleotides agree with TRBD2. This CDR3 is 18 amino acids long. Germline trimming cut 4 bases from V and 0 bases from J; bases unmatched to any gene: 9. Germline assignment: CDR1 SGHNT and CDR2 YYREEE (reference sequence). Looking up the rest from reference TRBV5-4 and TRBJ2-3 gives the full variable domain: ETGVTQSPTHLIKTRGQQVTLRCSSQSGHNTVSWYQQALGQGPQFIFQYYREEENGRGNFPPRFSGLQFPNYSSELNVNALELDDSALYLCASSRGLAGHRSTDTQYFGPGTRLTVL.

The rearrangement links TRBV11-1 to TRBJ1-1, with a weak D call TRBD1 (5 bases). Per the germline V gene, CDR1 is SGHAT and CDR2 is FQDESV (reference sequence). There are 14 residues in the CDR3. V lost 4 bases and J 3 bases, leaving 12 bases between the germline ends. CDR3: CASSSDRVYTEAFF. In DNA, the CDR3 is TGTGCCAGCAGCTCCGACAGAGTATACACTGAAGCTTTCTTT.

This clonotype has a count of ten or more. The rearrangement joins TRBV7-2 to TRBJ1-5; no definite D call. The CDR3 loop spans 13 amino acids. Germline V lookup: CDR1 SGHTA, CDR2 FQGNSA. The ends were cut back, 1 base at V and 6 bases at J, with 7 bases in the middle. In nucleotides, the CDR3 is TGTGCCAGCAGCTTAGGCAGATTTCAGCCCCAGCATTTT. Its translation: CASSLGRFQPQHF.

This clonotype was seen a handful of times. This sequence joins TRBV20-1 and TRBJ1-4, with no clear D. Germline CDR1 DFQATT, CDR2 SNEGSKA (reference sequence). Between the trimmed V and J ends, which lost 0 bases and 3 bases, there was a span of 5 bases. This CDR3 comprises 13 residues. In DNA form, the CDR3 reads TGCAGTGCTAGAGATGGGGCTAATGAAAAACTGTTTTTT. Its translation: CSARDGANEKLFF.

This clonotype was recorded at least ten times. V usage is TRBV30 and J usage is TRBJ2-5; D call uncertain. The length of the CDR3 is 14 residues. Trimming pared 3 bases from V and 5 bases from J, leaving 16 bases between. CDR1 is GTSNPN and CDR2 is SVGIG in the germline V gene (reference sequence). This CDR3 reads CAWSARRLRETQYF. The CDR3 DNA reads as TGTGCCTGGAGCGCACGCCGTCTTCGGGAGACCCAGTACTTC.

This clonotype appeared many times. The J gene is TRBJ1-5, the V gene TRBV20-1, with D perhaps matching TRBD1 (6 bases). V was pared by 1 base and J by 5 bases, with 9 bases between. CDR1 is DFQATT, CDR2 SNEGSKA, per germline (reference sequence). The CDR3 has 13 amino acids. CDR3 loop: CSARVTGYQPQHF. The CDR3, as DNA: TGCAGTGCTAGAGTTACAGGGTATCAGCCCCAGCATTTT.